A single sample gave rise to the 13 T cell receptor beta chains below, sequenced in a study of T cell repertoires in cytomegalovirus infection. One entry per CDR3 protein results from TCRdb running MiXCR on the reads. The sample yields approximately 630,000 distinct CDR3 sequences, less than 25% seen once. The sequencing input was CD8+ T cells from PBMCs. The receptors derive from a human donor in good health (CMV status not recorded). Some clones in this sample may be carry-over from other donors' samples.

This sequence joins TRBV7-9 and TRBJ2-7; TRBD1 matches at 8 bases. The V gene end was trimmed by 6 bases and the J gene end by 1 base; junction bases not matched to a gene: 8. CDR3 length: 15 residues. Germline-derived CDR1 and CDR2 are SEHNR and FQNEAQ (reference sequence). The CDR3 DNA reads TGTGCCAGCAGGAATACAGGGGACAGGTCCTACGAGCAGTACTTC. Translation: CASRNTGDRSYEQYF.

The gene calls are TRBV19 and TRBJ2-7; 8 positions agree with TRBD1. The CDR3 extends over 12 amino acids. The germline V gene encodes CDR1 LNHDA and CDR2 SQIVND (reference sequence). The J segment lost 2 bases and the V segment lost 9 bases, leaving 3 bases of the junction unmatched. The chain's CDR3 is CASGQGAYEQYF. DNA for the CDR3: TGTGCCAGCGGACAGGGAGCCTACGAGCAGTACTTC. Full variable domain (remainder filled in from reference TRBV19 and TRBJ2-7): DGGITQSPKYLFRKEGQNVTLSCEQNLNHDAMYWYRQDPGQGLRLIYYSQIVNDFQKGDIAEGYSVSREKKESFPLTVTSAQKNPTAFYLCASGQGAYEQYFGPGTRLTVT.

This clonotype turned up a few times. This chain uses TRBV20-1 with TRBJ2-3; D might be TRBD2 (6 bases). The germline CDR1 and CDR2 sequences are DFQATT and SNEGSKA (reference sequence). CDR3 size: 16 residues. The V and J ends lost 0 bases and 5 bases respectively, with 18 bases between them. The CDR3 loop is CSARDSLAFLLDTQYF. CDR3 bases: TGCAGTGCTAGAGATTCACTAGCCTTCCTATTAGATACGCAGTATTTT.

V is TRBV29-1 and J is TRBJ1-2, with D hard to call. Germline values: CDR1 SQVTM, CDR2 ANQGSEA. The CDR3 consists of 11 residues. Trimming shortened V by 0 bases and J by 10 bases, and 9 bases separated the two germline ends. CDR3 coding DNA: TGCAGCGTTGAAGATAGGAGGGACTACACCTTC. Translated, it gives CSVEDRRDYTF. Complete variable domain (other parts from reference TRBV29-1 and TRBJ1-2): SAVISQKPSRDICQRGTSLTIQCQVDSQVTMMFWYRQQPGQSLTLIATANQGSEATYESGFVIDKFPISRPNLTFSTLTVSNMSPEDSSIYLCSVEDRRDYTFGSGTRLTVV.

This clonotype was observed many times. One end of the junction is discordant with germline, which a read error may explain. The V call is TRBV7-7, the J call TRBJ2-5, with TRBD2 identical over 12 bases. The CDR3 has 16 amino acids. The germline gives CDR1 SSHAT, CDR2 FNYEAQ (reference sequence). The CDR3 spells CASSPLRLAGVETQYF. As DNA, the CDR3 is TGTGCTAGCAGCCCCCTCCGACTAGCGGGGGTAGAGACCCAGTACTTC.

This clonotype showed up just a few times. V gene TRBV7-9 combines with J gene TRBJ2-2; TRBD2 matches at 8 bases. Germline V lookup: CDR1 SEHNR, CDR2 FQNEAQ (reference sequence). This CDR3 comprises 17 residues. With V trimmed by 3 bases and J by 0 bases, 6 bases remained unmatched. CDR3: CASSLRRAGANTGELFF. CDR3 DNA sequence: TGTGCCAGCAGCTTGCGGCGAGCGGGAGCGAACACCGGGGAGCTGTTTTTT.

This rearrangement joins TRBV4-1 to TRBJ2-1; 9 bases agree with TRBD1. Germline V lookup: CDR1 MGHRA, CDR2 YSYEKL. The CDR3 is 13 residues long. Losses at the gene ends were 4 bases for V and 6 bases for J; bases not matched to a gene: 1. The CDR3 reads CASSRTGVNEQFF. The CDR3 nucleotides read TGCGCCAGCAGCCGGACAGGGGTCAATGAGCAGTTCTTC.

J is TRBJ2-5 and V is TRBV13; D could derive from TRBD1 or TRBD2 (6 bases each). The germline V gene encodes CDR1 PRHDT and CDR2 FYEKMQ (reference sequence). V dropped 2 bases and J dropped 2 bases, with 24 bases sitting between them. The CDR3 contains 19 residues. The CDR3 DNA sequence: TGTGCCAGCAGCTTATTTGTGGGGGGCAAGAATAAACAACAAGAGACCCAGTACTTC. It translates to CASSLFVGGKNKQQETQYF.

The chain carries TRBV6-6 and TRBJ2-3; a weak D match, TRBD1 (5 bases). The CDR3 length is 15 residues. CDR1 is MNHNY, CDR2 SVGAGI, per germline (reference sequence). With 6 bases removed from V and 1 base from J, the gap between germline ends came to 14 bases. The CDR3 reads CASSLGAFRTDTQYF. In nucleotides, the CDR3 is TGTGCCAGCAGCTTAGGGGCATTCCGCACAGATACGCAGTATTTT.

This clonotype appeared a few times. The gene calls are TRBV29-1 and TRBJ2-2, with a tentative D call TRBD1 (6 bases). There are 13 residues in the CDR3. Trimming removed 7 bases at V and 3 bases at J, with 12 bases between. Germline V lookup: CDR1 SQVTM, CDR2 ANQGSEA. CDR3 residues: CSAQKGDTGELFF. The CDR3, as DNA: TGCAGCGCCCAAAAGGGGGACACCGGGGAGCTGTTTTTT.

This clonotype was observed a handful of times. This sequence joins TRBV5-1 and TRBJ2-7; TRBD2 is a possible D gene (6 bases). The CDR3 covers 14 residues. The germline V gene encodes CDR1 SGHRS and CDR2 YFSETQ. Trimming took 6 bases from V and 4 from J, leaving 17 bases between them. In DNA form, the CDR3 reads TGCGCCAGCACCCTTGGTGGGGAGGCATACGAGCAGTACTTC. Residues: CASTLGGEAYEQYF.

Worth noting for this clonotype: A read error may explain this, as a much larger clone is one base away. This chain connects TRBV11-3 to TRBJ2-1; D might be TRBD1 (6 bases). In germline, CDR1 is SGHNT, CDR2 YENEEA. V was pared by 3 bases and J by 2 bases, with 11 bases between. This CDR3 contains 15 residues. This CDR3 is CASSLTEGAYNEQFF. CDR3 nucleotide sequence: TGTGCCAGCAGCTTGACCGAGGGGGCCTACAATGAGCAGTTCTTC.

The chain combines TRBV7-9 with TRBJ2-1, with D perhaps given as TRBD1 or TRBD2 (6 bases each). CDR3 length: 15 amino acids. Germline V lookup: CDR1 SEHNR, CDR2 FQNEAQ (reference sequence). Trimming stripped 2 bases from V and 6 bases from J, with 14 bases between. In nucleotides, the CDR3 is TGTGCCAGCAGCTTAACCCTTAAGGGGGGCAATGAGCAGTTCTTC. It specifies CASSLTLKGGNEQFF.